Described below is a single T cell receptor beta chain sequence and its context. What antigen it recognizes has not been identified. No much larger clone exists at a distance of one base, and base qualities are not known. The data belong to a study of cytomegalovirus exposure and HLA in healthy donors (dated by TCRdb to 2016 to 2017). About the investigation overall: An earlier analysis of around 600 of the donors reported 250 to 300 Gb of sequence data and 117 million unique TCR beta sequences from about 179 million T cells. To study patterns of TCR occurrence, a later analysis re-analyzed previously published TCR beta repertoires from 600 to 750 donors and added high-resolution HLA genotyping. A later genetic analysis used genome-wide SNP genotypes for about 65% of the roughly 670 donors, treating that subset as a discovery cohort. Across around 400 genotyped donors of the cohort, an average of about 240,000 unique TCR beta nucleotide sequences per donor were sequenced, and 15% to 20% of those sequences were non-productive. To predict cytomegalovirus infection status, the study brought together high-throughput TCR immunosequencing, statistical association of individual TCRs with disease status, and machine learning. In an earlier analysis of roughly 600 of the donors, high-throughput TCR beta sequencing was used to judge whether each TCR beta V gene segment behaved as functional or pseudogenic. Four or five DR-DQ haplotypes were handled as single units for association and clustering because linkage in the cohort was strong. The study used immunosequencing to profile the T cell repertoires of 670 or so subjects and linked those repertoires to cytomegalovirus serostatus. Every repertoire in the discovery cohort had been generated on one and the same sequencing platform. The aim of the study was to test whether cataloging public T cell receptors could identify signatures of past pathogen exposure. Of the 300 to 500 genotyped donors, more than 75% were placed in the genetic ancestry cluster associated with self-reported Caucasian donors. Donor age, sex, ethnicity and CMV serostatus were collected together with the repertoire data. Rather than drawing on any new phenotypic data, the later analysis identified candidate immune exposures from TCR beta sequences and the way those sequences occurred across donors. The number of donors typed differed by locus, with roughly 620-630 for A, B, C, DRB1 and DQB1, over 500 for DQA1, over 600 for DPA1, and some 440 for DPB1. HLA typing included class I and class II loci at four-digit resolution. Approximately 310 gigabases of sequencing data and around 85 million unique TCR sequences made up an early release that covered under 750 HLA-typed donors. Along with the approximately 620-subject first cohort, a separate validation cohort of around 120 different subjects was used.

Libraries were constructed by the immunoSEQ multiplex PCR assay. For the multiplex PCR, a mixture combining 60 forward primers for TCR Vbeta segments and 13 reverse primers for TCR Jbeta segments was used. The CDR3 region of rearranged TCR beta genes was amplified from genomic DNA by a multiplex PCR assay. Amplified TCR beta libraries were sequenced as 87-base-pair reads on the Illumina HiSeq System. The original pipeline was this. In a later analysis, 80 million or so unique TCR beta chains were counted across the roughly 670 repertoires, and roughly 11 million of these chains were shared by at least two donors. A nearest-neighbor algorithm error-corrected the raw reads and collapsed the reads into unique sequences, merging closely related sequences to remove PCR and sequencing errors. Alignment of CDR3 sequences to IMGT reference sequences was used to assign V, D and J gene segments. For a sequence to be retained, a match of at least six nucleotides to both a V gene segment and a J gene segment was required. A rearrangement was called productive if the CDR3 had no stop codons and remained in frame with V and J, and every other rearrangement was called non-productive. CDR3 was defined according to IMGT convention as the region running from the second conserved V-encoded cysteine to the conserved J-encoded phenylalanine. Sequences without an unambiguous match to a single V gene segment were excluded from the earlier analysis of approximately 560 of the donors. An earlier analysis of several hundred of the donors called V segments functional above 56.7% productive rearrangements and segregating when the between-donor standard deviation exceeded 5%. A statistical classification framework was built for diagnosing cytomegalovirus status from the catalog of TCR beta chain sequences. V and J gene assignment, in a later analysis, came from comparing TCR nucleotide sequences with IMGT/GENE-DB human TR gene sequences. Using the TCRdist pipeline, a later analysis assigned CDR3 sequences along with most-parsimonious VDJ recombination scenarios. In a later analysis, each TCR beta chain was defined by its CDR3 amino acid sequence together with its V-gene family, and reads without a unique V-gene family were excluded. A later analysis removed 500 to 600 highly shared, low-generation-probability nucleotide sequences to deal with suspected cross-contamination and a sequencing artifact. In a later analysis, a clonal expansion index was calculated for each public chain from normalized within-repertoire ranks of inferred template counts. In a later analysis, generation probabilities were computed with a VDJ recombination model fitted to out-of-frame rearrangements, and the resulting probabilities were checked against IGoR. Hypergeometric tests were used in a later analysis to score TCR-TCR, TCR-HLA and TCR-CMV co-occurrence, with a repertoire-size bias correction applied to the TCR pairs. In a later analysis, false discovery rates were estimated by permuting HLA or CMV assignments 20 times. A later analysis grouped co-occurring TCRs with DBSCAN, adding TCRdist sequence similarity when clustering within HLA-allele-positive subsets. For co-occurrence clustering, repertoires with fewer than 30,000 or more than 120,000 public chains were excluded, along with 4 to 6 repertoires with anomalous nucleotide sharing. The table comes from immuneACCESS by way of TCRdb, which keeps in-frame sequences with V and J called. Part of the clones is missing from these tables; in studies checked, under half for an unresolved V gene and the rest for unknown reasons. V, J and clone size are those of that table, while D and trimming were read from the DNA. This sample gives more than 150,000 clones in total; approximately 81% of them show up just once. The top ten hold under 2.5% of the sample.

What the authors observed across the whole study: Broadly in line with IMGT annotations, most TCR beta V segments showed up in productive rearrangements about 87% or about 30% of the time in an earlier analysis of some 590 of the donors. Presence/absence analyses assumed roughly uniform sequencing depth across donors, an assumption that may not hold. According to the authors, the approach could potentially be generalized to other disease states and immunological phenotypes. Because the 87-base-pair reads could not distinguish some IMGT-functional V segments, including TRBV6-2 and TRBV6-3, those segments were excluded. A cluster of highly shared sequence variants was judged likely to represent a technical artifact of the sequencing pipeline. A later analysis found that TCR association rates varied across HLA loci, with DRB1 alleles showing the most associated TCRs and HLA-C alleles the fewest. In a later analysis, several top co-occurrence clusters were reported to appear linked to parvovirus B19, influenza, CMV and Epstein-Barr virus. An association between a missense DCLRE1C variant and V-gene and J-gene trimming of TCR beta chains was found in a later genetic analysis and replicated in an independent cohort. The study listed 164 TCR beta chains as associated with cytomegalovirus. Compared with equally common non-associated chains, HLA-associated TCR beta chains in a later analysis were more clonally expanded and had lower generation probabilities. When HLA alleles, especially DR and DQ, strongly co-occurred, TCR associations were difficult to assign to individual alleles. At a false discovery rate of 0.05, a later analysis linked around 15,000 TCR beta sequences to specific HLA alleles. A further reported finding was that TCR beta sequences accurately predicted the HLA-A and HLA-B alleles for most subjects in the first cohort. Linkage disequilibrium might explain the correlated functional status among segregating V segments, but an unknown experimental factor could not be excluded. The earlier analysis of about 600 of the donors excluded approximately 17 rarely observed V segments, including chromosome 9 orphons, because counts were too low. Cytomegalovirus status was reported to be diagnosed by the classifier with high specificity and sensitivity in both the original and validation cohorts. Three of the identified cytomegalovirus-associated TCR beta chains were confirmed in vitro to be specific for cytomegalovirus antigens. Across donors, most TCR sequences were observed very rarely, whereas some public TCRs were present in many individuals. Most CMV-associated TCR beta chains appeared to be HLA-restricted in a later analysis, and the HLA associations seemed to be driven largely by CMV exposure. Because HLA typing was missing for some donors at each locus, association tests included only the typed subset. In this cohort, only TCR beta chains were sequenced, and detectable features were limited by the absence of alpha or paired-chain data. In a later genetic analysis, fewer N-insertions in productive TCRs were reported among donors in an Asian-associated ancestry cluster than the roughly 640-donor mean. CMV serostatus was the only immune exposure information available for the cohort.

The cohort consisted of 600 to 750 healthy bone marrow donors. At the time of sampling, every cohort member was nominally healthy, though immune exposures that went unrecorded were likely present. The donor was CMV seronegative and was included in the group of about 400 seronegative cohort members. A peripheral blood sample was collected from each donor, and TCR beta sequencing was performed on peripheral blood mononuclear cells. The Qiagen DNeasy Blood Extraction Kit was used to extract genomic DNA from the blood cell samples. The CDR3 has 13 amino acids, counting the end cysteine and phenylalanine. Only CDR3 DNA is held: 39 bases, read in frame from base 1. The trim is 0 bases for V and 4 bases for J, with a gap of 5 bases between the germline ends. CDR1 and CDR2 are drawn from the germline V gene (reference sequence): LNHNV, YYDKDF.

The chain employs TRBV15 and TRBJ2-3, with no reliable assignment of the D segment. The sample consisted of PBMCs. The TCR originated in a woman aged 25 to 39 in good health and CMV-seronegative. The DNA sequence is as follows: TGTGCCACCAGCAGAGATCGGTCAGATACGCAGTATTTT. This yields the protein CATSRDRSDTQYF.